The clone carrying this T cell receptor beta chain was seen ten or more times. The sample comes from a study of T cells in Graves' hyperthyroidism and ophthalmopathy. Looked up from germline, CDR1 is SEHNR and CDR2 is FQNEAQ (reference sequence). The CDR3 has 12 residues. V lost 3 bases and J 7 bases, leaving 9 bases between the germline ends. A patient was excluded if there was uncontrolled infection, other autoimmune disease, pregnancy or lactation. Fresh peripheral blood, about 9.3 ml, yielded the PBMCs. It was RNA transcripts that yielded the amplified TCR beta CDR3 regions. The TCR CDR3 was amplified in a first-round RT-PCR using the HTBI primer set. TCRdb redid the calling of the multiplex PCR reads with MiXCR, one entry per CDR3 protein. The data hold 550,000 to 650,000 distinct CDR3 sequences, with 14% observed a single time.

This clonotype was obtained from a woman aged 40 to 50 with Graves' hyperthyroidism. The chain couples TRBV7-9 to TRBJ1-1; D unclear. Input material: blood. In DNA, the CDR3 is TGTGCCAGCAGCTTTGCGCAACTTGAAGCTTTCTTT. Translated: CASSFAQLEAFF.